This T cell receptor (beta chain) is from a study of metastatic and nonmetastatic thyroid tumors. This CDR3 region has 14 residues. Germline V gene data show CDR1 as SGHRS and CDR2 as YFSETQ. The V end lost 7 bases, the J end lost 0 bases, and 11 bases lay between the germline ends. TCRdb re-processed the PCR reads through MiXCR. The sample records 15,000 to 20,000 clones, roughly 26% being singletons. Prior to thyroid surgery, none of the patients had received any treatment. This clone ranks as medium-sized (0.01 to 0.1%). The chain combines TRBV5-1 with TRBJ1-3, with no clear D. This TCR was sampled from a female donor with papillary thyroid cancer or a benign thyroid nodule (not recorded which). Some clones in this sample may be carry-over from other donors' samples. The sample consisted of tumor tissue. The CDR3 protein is CASSTRDSGNTIYF. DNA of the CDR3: TGCGCCAGCTCGACCCGAGACTCTGGAAACACCATATATTTT.